Sequencing of this TCR beta chain was carried out in a study of beta chain features in type 1 diabetes. As every portion of the isolated RNA was reverse transcribed, the sequencing read expressed TCRB transcripts. Only in-frame clones appear in the TCRdb table, and some are missing; sequencing was by immunoSEQ multiplex PCR. The sample includes over 500,000 clones, 15% to 18% seen only once; the top ten take 0.09% to 0.095%. This clone was observed a handful of times. Germline assignment: CDR1 MNHEY and CDR2 SMNVEV (reference sequence). Deletions cut 8 bases from V and 0 bases from J, with 15 bases between. The CDR3 is 15 residues long.

The chain couples TRBV27 to TRBJ2-3; tentatively, D is TRBD1 (5 bases). This clonotype was sampled from a young man in good health. The sample was naive CD4+ T cells from blood. The CDR3 DNA is TGTGCCAGCTCATTGACAGCCTCTAGCACAGATACGCAGTATTTT. Its protein product is CASSLTASSTDTQYF.